Below, one T cell receptor beta chain is given with its context. This sample was taken from a study of cytomegalovirus exposure and HLA in healthy donors. Germline CDR1 is SGHDT and CDR2 is YYEEEE. The CDR3 is 13 residues long. Primers for the PCR totalled 60 Vbeta and 13 Jbeta. Sequencing used immunoSEQ multiplex PCR; TCRdb keeps in-frame clones, though not all of them. The sample yields about 140,000 clones, 60% to 85% seen once. The sample consisted of PBMCs. The V and J genes are TRBV5-6 and TRBJ2-5; D is uncertain. TRBJ2-7 explains the end of the DNA better; the J call may be wrong. This clonotype was sampled from a male donor in good health and CMV-seronegative. This CDR3 is CASSLVNPYEQYF. The DNA for the CDR3 is TGTGCCAGCAGCTTGGTAAATCCCTACGAGCAGTACTTC.